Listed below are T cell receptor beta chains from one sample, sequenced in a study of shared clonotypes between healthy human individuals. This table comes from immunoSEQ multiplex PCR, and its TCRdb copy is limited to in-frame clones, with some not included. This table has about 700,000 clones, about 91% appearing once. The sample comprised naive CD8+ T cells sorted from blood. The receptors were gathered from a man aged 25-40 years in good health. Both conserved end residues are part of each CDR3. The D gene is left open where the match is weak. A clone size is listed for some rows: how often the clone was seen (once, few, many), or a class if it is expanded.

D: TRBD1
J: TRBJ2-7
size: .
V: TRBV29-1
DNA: TGCAGCGCTAGGGACAGTAGCTACGAGCAGTACTTC
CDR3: CSARDSSYEQYF

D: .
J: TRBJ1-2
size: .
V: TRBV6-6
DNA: TGTGCCAGCAGTTACGGGACGTTAAACTATGGCTACACCTTC
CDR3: CASSYGTLNYGYTF

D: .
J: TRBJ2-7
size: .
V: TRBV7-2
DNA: TGTGCCAGCAGCTTCCGGGAGCCCTACGAGCAGTACTTC
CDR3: CASSFREPYEQYF

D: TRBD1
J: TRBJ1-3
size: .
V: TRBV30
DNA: TGTGCCTGGTCCTTGGGACAGGCCTACTCTGGAAACACCATATATTTT
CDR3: CAWSLGQAYSGNTIYF

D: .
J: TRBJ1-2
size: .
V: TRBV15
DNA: TGTGCCACCAGCAGCTACTTTTTCTATGGCTACACCTTC
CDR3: CATSSYFFYGYTF

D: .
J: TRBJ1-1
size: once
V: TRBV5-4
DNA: TGTGCCAGCAGCTTGCCGGAGAACACTGAAGCTTTCTTT
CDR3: CASSLPENTEAFF

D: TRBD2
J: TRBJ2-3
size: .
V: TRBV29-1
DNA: TGCAGCGCGACTAGCCGGCCAGATACGCAGTATTTT
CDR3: CSATSRPDTQYF

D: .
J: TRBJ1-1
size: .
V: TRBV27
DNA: TGTGCCAGCATCGACGGAGTTGAAGCTTTCTTT
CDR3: CASIDGVEAFF

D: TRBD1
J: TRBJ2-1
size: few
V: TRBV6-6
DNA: TGTGCCAGCAGTTACCGGGACAGGGACCACAATGAGCAGTTCTTC
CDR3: CASSYRDRDHNEQFF

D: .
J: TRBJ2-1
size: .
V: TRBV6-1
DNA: TGTGCCAGCAGGCCAATTATGCGGGATTCGGTCTTC
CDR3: CASRPIMRDSVF

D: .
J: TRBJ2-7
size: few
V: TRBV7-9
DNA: TGTGCCAGCAGCTTACTTGAGAACTCCTACGAGCAGTACTTC
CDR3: CASSLLENSYEQYF

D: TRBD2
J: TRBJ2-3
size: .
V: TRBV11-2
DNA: TGTGCCAGCAGCTTAGAAGCGGGAGGGCGGACAGATACGCAGTATTTT
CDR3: CASSLEAGGRTDTQYF

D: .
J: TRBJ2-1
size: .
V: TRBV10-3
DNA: TGTGCCATCAGTGAAAAAGTAGGCCCTAGTTACAATGAGCAGTTCTTC
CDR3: CAISEKVGPSYNEQFF

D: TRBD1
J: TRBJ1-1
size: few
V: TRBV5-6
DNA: TGTGCCAGCAGCCCCCAGATACAGGGGAGCGAAGCTTTCTTT
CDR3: CASSPQIQGSEAFF

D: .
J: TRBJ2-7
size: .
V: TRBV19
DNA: TGTGCCAGTAGTATCCAGGGAACCTACGAGCAGTACTTC
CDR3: CASSIQGTYEQYF

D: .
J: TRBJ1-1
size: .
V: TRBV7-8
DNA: TGTGCCAGCAGCAAACCAGTAAGTGAAGCTTTCTTT
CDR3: CASSKPVSEAFF